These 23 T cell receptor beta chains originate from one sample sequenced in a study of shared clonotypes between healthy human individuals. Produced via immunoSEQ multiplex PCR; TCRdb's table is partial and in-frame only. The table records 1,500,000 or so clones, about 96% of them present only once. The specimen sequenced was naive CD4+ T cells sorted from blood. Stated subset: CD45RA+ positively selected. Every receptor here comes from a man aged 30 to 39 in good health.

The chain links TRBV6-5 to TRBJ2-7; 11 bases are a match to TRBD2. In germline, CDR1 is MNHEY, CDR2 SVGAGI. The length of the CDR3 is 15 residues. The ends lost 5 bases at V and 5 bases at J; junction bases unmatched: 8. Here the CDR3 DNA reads TGTGCCAGCAGTAAACTAGCGGGAGTTTTCAACGAGCAGTACTTC. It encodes CASSKLAGVFNEQYF.

The CDR3 sequence is CASSLVVQGFVSQPQHF. CDR3 DNA: TGTGCCAGCAGCTTAGTAGTACAGGGGTTTGTAAGTCAGCCCCAGCATTTT. The V call is TRBV7-9, the J call TRBJ1-5; 7 positions agree with TRBD1. Germline V gene lookup returns CDR1 SEHNR and CDR2 FQNEAQ (reference sequence). This CDR3 contains 17 residues. V lost 1 base and J lost 6; bases outside the gene matches: 12.

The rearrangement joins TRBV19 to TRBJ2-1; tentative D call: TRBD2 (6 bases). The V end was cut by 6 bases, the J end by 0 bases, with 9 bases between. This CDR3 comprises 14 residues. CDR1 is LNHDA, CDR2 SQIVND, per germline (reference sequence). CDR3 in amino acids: CASRRGNSYNEQFF. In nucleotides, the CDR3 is TGTGCCAGTAGGCGGGGAAACTCCTACAATGAGCAGTTCTTC. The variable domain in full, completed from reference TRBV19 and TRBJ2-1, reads DGGITQSPKYLFRKEGQNVTLSCEQNLNHDAMYWYRQDPGQGLRLIYYSQIVNDFQKGDIAEGYSVSREKKESFPLTVTSAQKNPTAFYLCASRRGNSYNEQFFGPGTRLTVL.

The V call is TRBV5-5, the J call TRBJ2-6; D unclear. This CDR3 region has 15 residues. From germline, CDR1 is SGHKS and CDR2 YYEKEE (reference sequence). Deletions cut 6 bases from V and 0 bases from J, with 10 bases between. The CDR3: CASISLSSGANVLTF. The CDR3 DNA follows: TGTGCCAGCATCAGCTTGAGCTCTGGGGCCAACGTCCTGACTTTC.

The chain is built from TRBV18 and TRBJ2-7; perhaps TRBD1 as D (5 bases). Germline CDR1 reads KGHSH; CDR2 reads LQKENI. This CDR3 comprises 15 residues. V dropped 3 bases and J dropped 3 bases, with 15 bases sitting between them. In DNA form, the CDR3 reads TGTGCCAGCTCACCGCAAGACAGTCACTTCTACGAGCAGTACTTC. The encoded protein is CASSPQDSHFYEQYF.

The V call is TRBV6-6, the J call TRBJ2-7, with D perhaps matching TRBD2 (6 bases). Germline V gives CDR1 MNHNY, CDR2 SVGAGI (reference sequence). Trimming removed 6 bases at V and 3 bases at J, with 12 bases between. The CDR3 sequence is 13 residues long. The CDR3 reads CASSPGTYYEQYF. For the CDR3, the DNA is TGTGCCAGCAGCCCCGGGACTTACTACGAGCAGTACTTC.

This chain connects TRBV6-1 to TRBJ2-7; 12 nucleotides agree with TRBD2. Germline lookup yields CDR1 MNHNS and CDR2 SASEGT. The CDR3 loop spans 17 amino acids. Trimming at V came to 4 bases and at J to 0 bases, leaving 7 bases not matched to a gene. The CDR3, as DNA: TGTGCCAGCAGTGCGCTGCCGGGACTAGCGGGCTCCTACGAGCAGTACTTC. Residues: CASSALPGLAGSYEQYF.

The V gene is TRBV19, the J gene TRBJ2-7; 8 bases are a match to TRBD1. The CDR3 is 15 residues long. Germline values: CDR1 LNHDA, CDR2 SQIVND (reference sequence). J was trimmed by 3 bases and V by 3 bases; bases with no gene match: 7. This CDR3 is CASSISPGQVYEQYF. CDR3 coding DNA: TGTGCCAGTAGTATCTCTCCGGGACAGGTCTACGAGCAGTACTTC.

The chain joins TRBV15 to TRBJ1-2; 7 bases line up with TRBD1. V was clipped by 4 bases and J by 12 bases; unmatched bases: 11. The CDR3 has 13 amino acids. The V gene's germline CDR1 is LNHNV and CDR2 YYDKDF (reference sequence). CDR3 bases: TGTGCCACCAGCAAAGGGGGCCAACAGGGGAACACCTTC. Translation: CATSKGGQQGNTF.

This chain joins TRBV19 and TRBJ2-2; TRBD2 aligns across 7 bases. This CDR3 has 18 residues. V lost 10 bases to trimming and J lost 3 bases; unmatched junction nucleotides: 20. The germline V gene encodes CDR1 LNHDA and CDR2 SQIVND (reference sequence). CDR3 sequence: CATPQWATRLADTGELFF. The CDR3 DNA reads TGTGCCACCCCACAGTGGGCCACGAGGCTAGCGGACACCGGGGAGCTGTTTTTT.

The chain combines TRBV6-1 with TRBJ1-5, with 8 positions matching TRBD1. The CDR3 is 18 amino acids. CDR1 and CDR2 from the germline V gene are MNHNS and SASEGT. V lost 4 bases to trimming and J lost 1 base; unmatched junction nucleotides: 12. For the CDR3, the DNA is TGTGCCAGCAGTGGTTCCCCTAGGGGACAGGCCAGCAATCAGCCCCAGCATTTT. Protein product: CASSGSPRGQASNQPQHF.

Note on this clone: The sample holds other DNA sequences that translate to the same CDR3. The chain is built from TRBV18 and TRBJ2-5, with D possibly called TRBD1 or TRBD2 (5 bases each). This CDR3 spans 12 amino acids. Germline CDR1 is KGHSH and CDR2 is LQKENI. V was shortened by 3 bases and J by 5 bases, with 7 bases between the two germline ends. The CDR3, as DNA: TGTGCCAGCTCACCGGGACCGGAGACCCAGTACTTC. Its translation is CASSPGPETQYF. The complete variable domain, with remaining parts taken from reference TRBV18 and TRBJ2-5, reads NAGVMQNPRHLVRRRGQEARLRCSPMKGHSHVYWYRQLPEEGLKFMVYLQKENIIDESGMPKERFSAEFPKEGPSILRIQQVVRGDSAAYFCASSPGPETQYFGPGTRLLVL.

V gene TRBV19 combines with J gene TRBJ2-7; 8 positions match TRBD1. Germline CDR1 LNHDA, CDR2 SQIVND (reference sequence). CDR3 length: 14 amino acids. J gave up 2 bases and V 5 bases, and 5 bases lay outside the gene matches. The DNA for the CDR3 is TGTGCCAGTAGTCGACAGGGGACAACCTACGAGCAGTACTTC. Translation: CASSRQGTTYEQYF. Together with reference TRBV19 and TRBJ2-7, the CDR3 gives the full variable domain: DGGITQSPKYLFRKEGQNVTLSCEQNLNHDAMYWYRQDPGQGLRLIYYSQIVNDFQKGDIAEGYSVSREKKESFPLTVTSAQKNPTAFYLCASSRQGTTYEQYFGPGTRLTVT.

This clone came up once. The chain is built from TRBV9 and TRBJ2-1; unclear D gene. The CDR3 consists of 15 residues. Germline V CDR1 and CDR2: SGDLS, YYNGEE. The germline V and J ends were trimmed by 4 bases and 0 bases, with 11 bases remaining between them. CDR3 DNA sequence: TGTGCCAGCAGCTCGACGTCGAGCTCCTACAATGAGCAGTTCTTC. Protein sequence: CASSSTSSSYNEQFF.

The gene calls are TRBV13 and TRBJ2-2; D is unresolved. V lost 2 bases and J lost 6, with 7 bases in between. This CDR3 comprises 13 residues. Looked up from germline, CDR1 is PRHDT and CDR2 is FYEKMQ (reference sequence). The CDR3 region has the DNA TGTGCCAGCAGCTTATTTTTGGCCGGGGAGCTGTTTTTT. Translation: CASSLFLAGELFF.

The CDR3 bases are TGTGCCAGCTCACGTGATTCCGGGACTAGCGTAAGTGAGCAGTTCTTC. It specifies CASSRDSGTSVSEQFF. The V and J genes are TRBV18 and TRBJ2-1; 10 positions agree with TRBD2. The CDR3 has 16 amino acids. From germline, CDR1 is KGHSH and CDR2 LQKENI. After removal of 4 bases from V and 9 bases from J, the junction contained 12 bases not matched to a gene.

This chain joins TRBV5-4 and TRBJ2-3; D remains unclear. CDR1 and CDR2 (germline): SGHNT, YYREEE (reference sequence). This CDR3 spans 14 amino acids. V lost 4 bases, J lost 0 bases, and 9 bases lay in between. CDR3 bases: TGTGCCAGCAGCAACGAAGCTAGCACAGATACGCAGTATTTT. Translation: CASSNEASTDTQYF.

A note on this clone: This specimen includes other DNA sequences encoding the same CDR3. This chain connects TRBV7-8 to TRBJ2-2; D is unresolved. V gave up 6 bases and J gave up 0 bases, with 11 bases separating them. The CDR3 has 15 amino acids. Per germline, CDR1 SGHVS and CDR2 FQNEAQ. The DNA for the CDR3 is TGTGCCAGCAGTCCGGACCGAACGAACACCGGGGAGCTGTTTTTT. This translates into CASSPDRTNTGELFF.

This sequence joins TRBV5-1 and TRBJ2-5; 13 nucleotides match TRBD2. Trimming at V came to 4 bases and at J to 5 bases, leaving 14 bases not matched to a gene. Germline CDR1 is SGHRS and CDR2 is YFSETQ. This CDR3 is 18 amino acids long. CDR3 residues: CASSLRTSGSRVWETQYF. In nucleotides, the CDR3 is TGCGCCAGCAGCCTCCGGACTAGCGGGAGTAGGGTGTGGGAGACCCAGTACTTC.

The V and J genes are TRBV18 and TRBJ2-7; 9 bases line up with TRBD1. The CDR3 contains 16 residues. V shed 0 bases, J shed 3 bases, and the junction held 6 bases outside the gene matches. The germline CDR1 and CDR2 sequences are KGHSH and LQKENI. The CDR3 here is CASSPPATGGSYEQYF. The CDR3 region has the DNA TGTGCCAGCTCACCACCGGCGACAGGGGGAAGCTACGAGCAGTACTTC.

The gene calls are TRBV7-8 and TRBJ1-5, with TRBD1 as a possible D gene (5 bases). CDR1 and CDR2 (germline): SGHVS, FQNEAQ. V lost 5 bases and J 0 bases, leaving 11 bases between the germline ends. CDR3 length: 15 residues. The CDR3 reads CASSADTPSNQPQHF. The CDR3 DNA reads TGTGCCAGCAGCGCGGACACCCCTAGCAATCAGCCCCAGCATTTT.

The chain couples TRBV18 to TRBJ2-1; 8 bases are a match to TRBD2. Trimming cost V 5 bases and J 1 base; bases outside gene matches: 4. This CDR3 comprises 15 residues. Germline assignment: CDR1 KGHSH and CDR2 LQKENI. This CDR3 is CASSDLAGSYNEQFF. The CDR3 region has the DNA TGTGCCAGCTCAGATCTAGCGGGTTCCTACAATGAGCAGTTCTTC.

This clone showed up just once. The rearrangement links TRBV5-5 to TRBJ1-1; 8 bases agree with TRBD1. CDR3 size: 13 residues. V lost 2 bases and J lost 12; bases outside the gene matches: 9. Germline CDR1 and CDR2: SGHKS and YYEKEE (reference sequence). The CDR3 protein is CASSFTAGGVTFF. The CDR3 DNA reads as TGTGCCAGCAGCTTCACGGCAGGGGGCGTAACTTTCTTT.